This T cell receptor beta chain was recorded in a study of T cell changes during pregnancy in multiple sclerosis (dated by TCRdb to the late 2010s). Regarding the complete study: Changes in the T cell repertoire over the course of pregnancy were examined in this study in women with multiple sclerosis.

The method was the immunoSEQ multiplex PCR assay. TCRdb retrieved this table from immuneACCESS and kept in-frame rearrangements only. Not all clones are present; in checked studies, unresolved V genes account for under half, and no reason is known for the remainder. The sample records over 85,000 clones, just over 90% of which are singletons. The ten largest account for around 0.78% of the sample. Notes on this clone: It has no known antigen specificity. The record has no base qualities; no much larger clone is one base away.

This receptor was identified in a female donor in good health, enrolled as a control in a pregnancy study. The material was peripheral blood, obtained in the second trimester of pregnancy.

The DNA sequence reads TGTGCCAGCTCACCCCTGGCTGGGACAGGTAAAAACATTCAGTACTTC. It codes for CASSPLAGTGKNIQYF. The chain was built from TRBV18 and TRBJ2-4; 8 junctional bases match TRBD1. Measured from the cysteine to the phenylalanine, the CDR3 is 16 residues long. Only the CDR3 portion is preserved as DNA: 48 bases, with reading frame beginning at the first base. Unmatched junction bases come to 8, with V trimmed by 3 bases and J by 4 bases. CDR1 and CDR2 are read off the germline V gene as KGHSH and LQKENI.